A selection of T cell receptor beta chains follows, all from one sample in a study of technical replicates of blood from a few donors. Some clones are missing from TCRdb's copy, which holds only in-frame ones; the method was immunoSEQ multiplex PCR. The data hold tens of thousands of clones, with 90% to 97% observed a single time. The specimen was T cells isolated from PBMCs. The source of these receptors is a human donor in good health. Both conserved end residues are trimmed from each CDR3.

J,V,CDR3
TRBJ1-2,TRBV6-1,ASSQLWGGGGYT
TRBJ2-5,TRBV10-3,AISENNLGQETQY
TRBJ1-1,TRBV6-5,ASSQGQNTEAF
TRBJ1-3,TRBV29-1,SVEGTGQGNTIY
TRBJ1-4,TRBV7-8,ASSEGYSHEKLF
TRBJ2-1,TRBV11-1,ASSLDGGAYNEQF
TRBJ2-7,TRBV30,AWSIEYEQY
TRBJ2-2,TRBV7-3,ASSLRSAGELF
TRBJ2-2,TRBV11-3,ASSLSGLNTGELF
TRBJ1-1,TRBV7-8,ASSPGSGNTEAF
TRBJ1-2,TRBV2,ASSERQVRDGYT
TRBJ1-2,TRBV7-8,ASSDRVARDGYT